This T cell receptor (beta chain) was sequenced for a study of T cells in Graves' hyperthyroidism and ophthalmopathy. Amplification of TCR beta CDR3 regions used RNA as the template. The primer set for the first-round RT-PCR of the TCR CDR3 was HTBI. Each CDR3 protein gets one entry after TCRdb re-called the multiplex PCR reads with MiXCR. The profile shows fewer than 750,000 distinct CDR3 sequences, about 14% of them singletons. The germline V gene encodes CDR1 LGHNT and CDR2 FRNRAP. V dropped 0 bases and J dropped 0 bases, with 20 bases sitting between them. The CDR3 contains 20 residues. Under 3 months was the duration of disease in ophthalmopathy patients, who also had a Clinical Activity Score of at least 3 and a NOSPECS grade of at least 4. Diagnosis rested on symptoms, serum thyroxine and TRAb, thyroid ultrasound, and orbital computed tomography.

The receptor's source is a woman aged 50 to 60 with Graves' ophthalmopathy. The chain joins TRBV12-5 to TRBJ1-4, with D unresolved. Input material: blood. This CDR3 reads CASGLVRAATYPSTNEKLFF. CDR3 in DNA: TGTGCTAGTGGTTTGGTAAGGGCGGCGACCTACCCTTCAACTAATGAAAAACTGTTTTTT.